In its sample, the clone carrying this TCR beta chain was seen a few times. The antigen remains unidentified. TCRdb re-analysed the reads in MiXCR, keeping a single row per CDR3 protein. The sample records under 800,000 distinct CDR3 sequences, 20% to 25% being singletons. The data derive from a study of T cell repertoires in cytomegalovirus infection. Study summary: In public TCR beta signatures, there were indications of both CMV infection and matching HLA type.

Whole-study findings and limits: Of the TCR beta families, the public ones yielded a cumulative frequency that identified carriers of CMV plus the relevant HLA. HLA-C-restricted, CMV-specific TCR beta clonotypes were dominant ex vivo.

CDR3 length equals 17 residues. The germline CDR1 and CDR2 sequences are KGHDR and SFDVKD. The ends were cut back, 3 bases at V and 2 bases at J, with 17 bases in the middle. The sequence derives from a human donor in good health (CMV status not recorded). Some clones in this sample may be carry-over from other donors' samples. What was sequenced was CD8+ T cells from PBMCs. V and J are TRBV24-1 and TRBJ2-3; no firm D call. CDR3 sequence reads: CATSDPQDDTFTDTQYF. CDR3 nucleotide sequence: TGTGCCACCAGTGATCCCCAGGACGACACTTTCACAGATACGCAGTATTTT.